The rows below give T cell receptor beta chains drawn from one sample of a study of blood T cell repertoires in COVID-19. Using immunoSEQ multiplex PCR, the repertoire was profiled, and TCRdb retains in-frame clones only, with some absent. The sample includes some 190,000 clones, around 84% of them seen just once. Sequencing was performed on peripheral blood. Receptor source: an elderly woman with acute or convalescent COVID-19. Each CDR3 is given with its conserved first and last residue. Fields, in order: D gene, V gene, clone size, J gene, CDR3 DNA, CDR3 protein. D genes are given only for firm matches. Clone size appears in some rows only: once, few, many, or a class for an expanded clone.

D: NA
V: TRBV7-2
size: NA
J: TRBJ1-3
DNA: TGTGCCAGCAGCTTATTTGGACTTCACTCTGGAAACACCATATATTTT
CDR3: CASSLFGLHSGNTIYF

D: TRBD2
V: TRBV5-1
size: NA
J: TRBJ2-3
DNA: TGCGCCAGCAGCTTGGATCCAAGGACTAGCGGGAAAAACACTAGCACAGATACGCAGTATTTT
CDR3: CASSLDPRTSGKNTSTDTQYF

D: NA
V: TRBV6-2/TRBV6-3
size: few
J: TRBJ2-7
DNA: TGTGCCAGCAGTTACAGGACATCCTACGAGCAGTACTTC
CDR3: CASSYRTSYEQYF

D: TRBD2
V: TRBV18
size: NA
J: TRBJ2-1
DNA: TGTGCCAGCTCACCACTCCTGACTAGCGGGGGCTCCTACAATGAGCAGTTCTTC
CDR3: CASSPLLTSGGSYNEQFF

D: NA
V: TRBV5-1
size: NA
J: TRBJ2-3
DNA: TGCGCCAGCAGTAACCCCGGGAGACCCGATACGCAGTATTTT
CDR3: CASSNPGRPDTQYF

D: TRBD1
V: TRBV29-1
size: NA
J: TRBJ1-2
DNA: TGCAGCGTTGAAGGCCCTATGACAGGGGGAACCTATGGCTACACCTTC
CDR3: CSVEGPMTGGTYGYTF

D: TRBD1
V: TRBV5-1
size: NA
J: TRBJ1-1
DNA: TGCGCCAGCAGCCAAGACAGGGTTTTGGCTGAAGCTTTCTTT
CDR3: CASSQDRVLAEAFF

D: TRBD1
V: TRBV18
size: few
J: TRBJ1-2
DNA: TGTGCCAGCTCACCGGGGACAGACTATGGCTACACCTTC
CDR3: CASSPGTDYGYTF

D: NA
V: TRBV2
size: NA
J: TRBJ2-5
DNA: TGTGCCAGCAGTGAACGGTGGTGGGAGACCCAGTACTTC
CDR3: CASSERWWETQYF

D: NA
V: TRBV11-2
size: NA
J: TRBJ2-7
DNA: TGTGCCAGCAACCTTACCAGGGGTAACTACGAGCAGTACTTC
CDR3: CASNLTRGNYEQYF

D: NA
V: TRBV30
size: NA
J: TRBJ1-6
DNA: TGTGCCTGGACCCCCGGGAAGGGAGGCTCCAATTCACCCCTCCACTTT
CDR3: CAWTPGKGGSNSPLHF

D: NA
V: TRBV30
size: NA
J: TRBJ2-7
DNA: TGTGCCTGGAGAGGAGGTGTGTACGAGCAGTACTTC
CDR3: CAWRGGVYEQYF

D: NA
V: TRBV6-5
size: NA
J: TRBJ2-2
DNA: TGTGCCAGCACCGAACGGACAGCTACCACCGGGGAGCTGTTTTTT
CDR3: CASTERTATTGELFF

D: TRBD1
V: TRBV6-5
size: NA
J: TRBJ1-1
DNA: TGTGCCAGCACCTACAGGGGGCGGTACACTGAAGCTTTCTTT
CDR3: CASTYRGRYTEAFF

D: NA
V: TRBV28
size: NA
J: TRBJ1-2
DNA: TGTGCCAGCAGCCCGGGGGGCGCGGGGGGCGTGAGCGGCTACACCTTC
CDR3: CASSPGGAGGVSGYTF

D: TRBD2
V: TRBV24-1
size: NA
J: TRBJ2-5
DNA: TGTGCCACCAGTGGGGGGACTAGCGGTCGGGAGACCCAGTACTTC
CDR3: CATSGGTSGRETQYF

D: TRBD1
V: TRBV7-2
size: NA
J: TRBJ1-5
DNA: TGTGCCAGCAGCTTAGTAGGGACAGGGCTTTCTCAGCCCCAGCATTTT
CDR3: CASSLVGTGLSQPQHF

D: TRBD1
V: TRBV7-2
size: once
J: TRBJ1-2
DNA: TGTGCCAGCAGCTTATACGCAGGGACAGGGGGCGATGGCTACACCTTC
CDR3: CASSLYAGTGGDGYTF

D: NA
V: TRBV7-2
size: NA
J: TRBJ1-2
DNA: TGTGCCAGCAGCTTAGCCCCACACGGGGGAGGCTACACCTTC
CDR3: CASSLAPHGGGYTF

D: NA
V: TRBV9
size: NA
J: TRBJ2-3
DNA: TGTGCCAGCAGCGAGTCCCAGGGCGGTAGTCTCACAGATACGCAGTATTTT
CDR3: CASSESQGGSLTDTQYF

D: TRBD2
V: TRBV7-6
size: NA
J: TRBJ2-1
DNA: TGTGCCAGCAGCTTAGTAGCGGGAGGTTCCTACAATGAGCAGTTCTTC
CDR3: CASSLVAGGSYNEQFF

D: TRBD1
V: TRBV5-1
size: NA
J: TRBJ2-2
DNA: TGCGCCAGCAGCTCAGACCTGACAGGGTCGGCCACCGGGGAGCTGTTTTTT
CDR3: CASSSDLTGSATGELFF

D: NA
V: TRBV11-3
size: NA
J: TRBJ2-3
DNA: TGTGCCAGCAGCTTATCAGTAGGACACAGCACAGATACGCAGTATTTT
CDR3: CASSLSVGHSTDTQYF

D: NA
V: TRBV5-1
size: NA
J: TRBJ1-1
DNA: TGCGCCAGCAGCTTTTCGGTCGGACGGGGGGTCACTGAAGCTTTCTTT
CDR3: CASSFSVGRGVTEAFF

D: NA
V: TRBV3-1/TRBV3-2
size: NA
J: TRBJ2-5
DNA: TGTGCCAGCAACCGGTGCCAAGAGACCCAGTACTTC
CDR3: CASNRCQETQYF

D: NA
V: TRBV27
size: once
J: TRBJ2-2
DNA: TGTGCCAGCAACCTATGGACTATATTCGGGGAGCTGTTTTTT
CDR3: CASNLWTIFGELFF

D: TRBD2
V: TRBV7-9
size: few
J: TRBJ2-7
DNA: TGTGCCACGGGAGGCTCCTACGAGCAGTACTTC
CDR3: CATGGSYEQYF

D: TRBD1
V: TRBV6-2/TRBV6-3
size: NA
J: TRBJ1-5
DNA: TGTGCCAGCAGTGCTCGGCCGGGACAGGAAAATCAGCCCCAGCATTTT
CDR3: CASSARPGQENQPQHF